This T cell receptor (beta chain) stems from a study of cytomegalovirus exposure and HLA in healthy donors. Study-wide points: TCR sequences were mostly rare, though some public TCRs occurred in many donors. The study recorded 150 to 200 TCR beta chains that were cytomegalovirus-associated. Available immune exposure information was restricted to CMV serostatus only. The classifier reportedly diagnosed cytomegalovirus status with high specificity and sensitivity.

The PCR made use of 60 Vbeta and 13 Jbeta primers. The data were produced by immunoSEQ multiplex PCR, yet TCRdb's version contains in-frame clones alone and is incomplete. The sample has approximately 34,000 clones. In regard to this clone: The antigen remains unidentified.

V lost 2 bases to trimming and J lost 8 bases; unmatched junction nucleotides: 18. Germline V lookup: CDR1 SQVTM, CDR2 ANQGSEA. This CDR3 contains 18 residues. This receptor was taken from a woman in her 40s in good health and CMV-seropositive. This chain uses TRBV29-1 with TRBJ2-3; 11 positions match TRBD2. Sequencing was carried out using PBMCs. This CDR3 is CSVEPWGTTSGSGGTQYF. DNA for the CDR3: TGCAGCGTTGAACCCTGGGGGACCACTAGCGGGAGTGGGGGTACGCAGTATTTT.